This is a list of T cell receptor beta chains from one sample in a study of vaccination effects on CD4 cells after COVID-19. Here immunoSEQ multiplex PCR was the method, and the copy in TCRdb shows in-frame clones only, minus some. Of some 35,000 clones listed, around 73% are singletons. Antigens of these TCRs are unknown. Sequencing was performed on CD4+ T cells from PBMCs cultured with HCoV-NL63 spike peptides, taken before COVID-19 vaccination. The receptors were sampled from a human donor who had a prior SARS-CoV-2 infection. The CDR3 runs from the conserved cysteine through the conserved F or W.

v_call: TRBV15; cdr3_aa: CATSKRATGQPQHF
v_call: TRBV5-4; cdr3_aa: CASSPHGRGGQNIQYF
v_call: TRBV2; cdr3_aa: CASSGDRVSGSEQFF
v_call: TRBV7-6; cdr3_aa: CASSLEGAGGNTGELFF
v_call: TRBV11-1; cdr3_aa: CASSRAGTGTDTQYF
v_call: TRBV4-3; cdr3_aa: CASSLRGEIYGYTF
v_call: TRBV7-9; cdr3_aa: CASSYGQGLDYGYTF
v_call: TRBV7-2; cdr3_aa: CASKNSYEQYF
v_call: TRBV15; cdr3_aa: CATSVPENTIYF
v_call: TRBV6-2/TRBV6-3; cdr3_aa: CASSPVTRTDTQYF
v_call: TRBV6-1; cdr3_aa: CASSDGGGYEKLFF
v_call: TRBV2; cdr3_aa: CASSESGTGAWSYEQYF
v_call: TRBV5-1; cdr3_aa: CASSLLAGGTVQGEQFF
v_call: TRBV30; cdr3_aa: CAWIGELNTEAFF
v_call: TRBV18; cdr3_aa: CASSPDRVGQPQHF
v_call: TRBV6-4; cdr3_aa: CASSDVLAGVGTGELFF
v_call: TRBV9; cdr3_aa: CASSVGFGTAPYEQYF
v_call: TRBV4-1; cdr3_aa: CASSQAGTSGTDTQYF
v_call: TRBV5-1; cdr3_aa: CASSLATASTNEKLFF
v_call: TRBV2; cdr3_aa: CASTPGLSSYNEQFF
v_call: TRBV30; cdr3_aa: CAWSIQGRDSNQPQHF
v_call: TRBV29-1; cdr3_aa: CSVAGTSLSDTQYF
v_call: TRBV5-1; cdr3_aa: CASSLEGEETQYF
v_call: TRBV3-1/TRBV3-2; cdr3_aa: CASSPTGTGYGYTF
v_call: TRBV5-4; cdr3_aa: CASSSVAEGAVYEQYF
v_call: TRBV4-3; cdr3_aa: CASSQDHSRGPGTDTQYF
v_call: TRBV6-5; cdr3_aa: CASTRGLSTFF
v_call: TRBV30; cdr3_aa: CAWSGGRNYGYTF
v_call: TRBV9; cdr3_aa: CASSSRWDSPLHF